This T cell receptor beta chain derives from a study of cytotoxic CD8 clonotypes in ibrutinib-treated CLL (dated by TCRdb to about 2021). Concerning the study at large: The cohort had eleven to twelve relapsed/refractory and 15 treatment-naive patients; under 18 were IGHV unmutated. Partial responses were observed in about 25 patients and complete responses in 2; after a median follow-up of about 69 months, remission was maintained in 15 or so patients and progression was observed in about twelve. On average, each sample yielded around 250,000 productive templates and under 95,000 productive rearrangements. Samples at response were collected after a median of roughly 13 months of treatment, with a range of roughly 6 to 36 months. Of the roughly 90 people in the trial, 26 had longitudinal samples available. Cryopreserved peripheral blood mononuclear cells were obtained before treatment, at response, and at either sustained remission or disease progression. Patients were still on ibrutinib when every remission and progressive disease sample was collected.

Taken with the paper, the label for time point translates to: approximately 11 months on ibrutinib. Roughly 2 micrograms of genomic DNA were extracted from cryopreserved PBMCs for TCR beta library preparation. High-throughput TCR beta sequencing was performed on longitudinal blood samples from CLL patients receiving ibrutinib monotherapy. Patients were enrolled in a phase 2 open-label single-center ibrutinib monotherapy trial. A MiSeq instrument was used for deep resolution sequencing, which targeted depths ranging from 1 in 1 million up to 1 in 200,000 T cells, with coverage averaging 10x for each clonotype. TCR beta libraries were generated with the immunoSEQ hsTCRB Kit. From the authors' description of their analysis: ImmunoSEQ Data Assistant and ImmunoSEQ Analyzer were used for data analysis, and V, D and J genes were assigned according to IMGT definitions. Clonality, which ranges from 0 to 1, was calculated by subtracting the normalized Shannon entropy of productive rearrangement frequencies from one. Only overrepresented clonotypes making up at least 0.05% of the repertoire of each patient were included in the public clonotype analysis. About a dozen age-matched healthy donor repertoires from immuneACCESS served as clonality controls. Here the immuneACCESS table is served through TCRdb, limited to in-frame sequences with V and J called. Missing clones are a known gap in these copies; in checked studies unresolved V genes cover under half, and the rest lacks a known reason. The V and J calls and clone size come from that table; D and trimming were worked out from the DNA. Here the sample has tens of thousands of clones; nearly 70% occur a single time. The ten largest clones add up to roughly 12% of the sample.

Details on this clone: What antigen it recognizes has not been identified. Nothing much larger sits one base from this clone, and base qualities are not available.

What the work shows at the level of the full study, not this receptor alone: Public clonotypes were rare and either contracted or stayed stable during treatment, and the rise in clonality at ibrutinib response reflected the expansion of private clonotypes. An increase in clonality was observed at ibrutinib response, with clonality remaining stable during sustained remission and falling back toward baseline at progression. Sustained-remission and progressing patients did not have matched sampling times, and lymph node repertoires were not examined. Baseline clonality exceeded that of age-matched healthy donors and correlated strongly with circulating CD8+ T-cell counts.

For this chain, trimming is 1 base at the V end and 6 bases at the J end, and the number of junction bases without a gene match is 11. The CDR3, from cysteine to phenylalanine, totals 16 residues. The entry retains the CDR3 DNA only, 48 bases that are in frame from base 1. Via the germline V gene, CDR1 is SGDLS and CDR2 YYNGEE. The sample in question was PBMCs, obtained after 12 months of ibrutinib treatment. The chain is assembled from TRBV9 and TRBJ1-2; 8 of the junction bases match TRBD1. The origin of this receptor is a human donor with chronic lymphocytic leukemia. The CDR3 reads CASSVRGGQGSHGYTF. The DNA sequence follows: TGTGCCAGCAGCGTAAGGGGCGGACAGGGATCGCATGGCTACACCTTC.